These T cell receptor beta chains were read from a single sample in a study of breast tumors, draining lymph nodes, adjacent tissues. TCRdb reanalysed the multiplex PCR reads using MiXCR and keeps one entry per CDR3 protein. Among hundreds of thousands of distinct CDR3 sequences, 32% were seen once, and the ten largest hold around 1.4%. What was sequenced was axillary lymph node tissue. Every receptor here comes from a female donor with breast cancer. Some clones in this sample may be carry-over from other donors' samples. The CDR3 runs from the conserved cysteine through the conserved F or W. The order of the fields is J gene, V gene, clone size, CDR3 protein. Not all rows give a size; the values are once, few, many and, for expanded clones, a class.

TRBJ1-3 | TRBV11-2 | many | CASSPQVSGNTIYF
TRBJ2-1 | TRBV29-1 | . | CSSPSGLAHHNEQFF
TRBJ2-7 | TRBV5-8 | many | CASSTLAGGPYEQYF
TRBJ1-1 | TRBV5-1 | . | CASSLVSPMNTEAFF
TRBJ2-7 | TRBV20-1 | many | CSGGRPAGEQYF
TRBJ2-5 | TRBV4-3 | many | CASSQLQGRGQETQYF
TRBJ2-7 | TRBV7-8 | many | CASSEYRAEDEQYF
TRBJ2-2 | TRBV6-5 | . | CASSSDSYEQYFGPGELFF
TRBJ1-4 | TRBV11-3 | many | CASSRDGATNEKLFF
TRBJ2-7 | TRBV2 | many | CASSRESKYEQYF
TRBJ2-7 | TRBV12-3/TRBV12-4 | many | CASSLGQGGTYEQYF
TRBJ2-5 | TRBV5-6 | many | CASSLWASGSMETQYF
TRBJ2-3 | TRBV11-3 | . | CASSLALGAGAYF
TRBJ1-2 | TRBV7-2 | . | CASSPMVGGTACGYTF
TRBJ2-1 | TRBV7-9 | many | CASSQASGILVANEQFF
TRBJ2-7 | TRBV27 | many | CASRLAGQHSYEQYF
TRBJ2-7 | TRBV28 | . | CANSLGQGGYEQYF
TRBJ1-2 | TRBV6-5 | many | CASSYAGGPAGYTF
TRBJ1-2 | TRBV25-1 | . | CASSAIGQDYGYTF
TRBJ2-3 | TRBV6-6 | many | CASSNRQGSTDTQYF
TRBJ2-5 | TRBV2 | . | CASSEVADAQYF
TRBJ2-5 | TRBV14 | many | CASSRQGIQETQSF
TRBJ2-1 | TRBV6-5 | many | CASSYTTAGLAANNEQFF
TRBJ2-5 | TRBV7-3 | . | CASSSQGRTESQYF
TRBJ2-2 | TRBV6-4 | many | CASSDEIGRELFF
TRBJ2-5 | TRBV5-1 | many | CASSRMDPQETQYF
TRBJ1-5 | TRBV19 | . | CASSIMGERSYEPQHF
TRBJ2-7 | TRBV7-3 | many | CASSLRAGDEQYF
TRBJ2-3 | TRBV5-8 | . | CASGLSSSGRRANTQYF
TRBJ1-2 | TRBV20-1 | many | CSARAQGDRYTF
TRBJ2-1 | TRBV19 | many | CAGGSYNEQFF
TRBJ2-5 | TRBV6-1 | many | CASSEMASPGTQYF
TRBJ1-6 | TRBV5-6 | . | CASSLGTGISSPLHF
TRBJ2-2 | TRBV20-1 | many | CSARNRATGELFF
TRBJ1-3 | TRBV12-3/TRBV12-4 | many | CASSLAGGNTIYF
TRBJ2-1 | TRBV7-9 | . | CAPETSGRSYNEQFF
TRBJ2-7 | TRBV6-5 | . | CASSPSKPSHYEQYF
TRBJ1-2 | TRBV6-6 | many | CASRLDRGGYTF
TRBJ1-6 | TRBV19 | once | CASREGIYNSPLHF
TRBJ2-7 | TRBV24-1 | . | CATSDPDRMKQYF
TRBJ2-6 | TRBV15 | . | CATSRELAGVDEQYFGANVLTF